Here is one TCR beta chain with its context. Its antigen is undetermined. Using immunoSEQ multiplex PCR, the repertoire was profiled, and TCRdb retains in-frame clones only, with some absent. In the table there are around 18,000 clones, about 80% of which are singletons. CDR1 and CDR2 (germline): MNHNS, SASEGT. The CDR3 length is 15 residues. V lost 8 bases, J lost 0 bases, and 6 bases stayed unmatched. This entry is derived from a study of CD4 T cells in relation to SARS-CoV-2 and coronaviruses. CD4+ T cells from unexposed donors were obtained before the COVID-19 pandemic (2011-2018). CD4+ T cells were isolated from the cells after less than 13 days of culture. Unexposed-donor CD4+ T cells were probed with SARS-CoV-2 S/N and four cold-coronavirus spikes, cells permitting.

Sequenced material: CD4+ T cells from PBMCs, cultured in vitro. The chain combines TRBV6-1 with TRBJ2-1, with 8 bases that match TRBD1. The receptor was isolated from a human donor in good health. CDR3 sequence (DNA): TGTGCCAGCTCAGGGGGCGGACTCTCCTACAATGAGCAGTTCTTC. Translating gives CASSGGGLSYNEQFF.